Listed below are T cell receptor beta chains from one sample, sequenced in a study of blood T cells in healthy people across ages. One entry per CDR3 protein results from TCRdb running MiXCR on the 5' RACE reads. The repertoire holds about 1,800,000 distinct CDR3 sequences, with 28% as singletons. What was sequenced was blood. The receptors originated from a woman in her 30s in good health. CDR3s include the opening cysteine and the closing phenylalanine or tryptophan. D genes are given only for firm matches. Rows give clone size only sometimes, using once, few, many, or a class for an expanded clone.

>.|TRBJ1-1|TRBV7-9|.
TGTGCCAGCAGCTTAGGATCGGAAGGCACTGAAGCTTTCTTT
CASSLGSEGTEAFF
>.|TRBJ2-7|TRBV5-1|.
TGCGCCAGCAGCTCAGGAATAGGGGGAACCTACGAGCAGTACTTC
CASSSGIGGTYEQYF
>.|TRBJ1-6|TRBV9|.
TGTGCCAGCAGCGTAGGCGGCAGGTATAATTCACCCCTCCACTTT
CASSVGGRYNSPLHF
>.|TRBJ2-4|TRBV5-4|many
TGTGCCAGCAGCCGCAAGGGGGGAGCCAAAAACATTCAGTACTTC
CASSRKGGAKNIQYF
>.|TRBJ1-5|TRBV11-2|few
TGTGCCAGCAGCTTGATTTTAGGGATTAGACAGCCCCAGCATTTT
CASSLILGIRQPQHF
>.|TRBJ2-1|TRBV20-1|few
TGCAGTGCTGGCCGACAGGAACCTTCCTACAATGAGCAGTTCTTC
CSAGRQEPSYNEQFF
>.|TRBJ2-5|TRBV2|many
TGTGCCAGCAGTGTAGAGAAGCTAGAGACCCAGTACTTC
CASSVEKLETQYF
>.|TRBJ2-7|TRBV28|.
TGTGCCAGCAGTTTGGGCTTCGGCTACGAGCAGTACTTC
CASSLGFGYEQYF
>.|TRBJ2-1|TRBV3-1|.
TGTGCCAGCAGCCAATGGGGGGGACAGGTCGACAATGAGCGGTTCTTC
CASSQWGGQVDNERFF
>.|TRBJ1-4|TRBV6-6|.
TGTGCCAGCAGTTACGCCGGGACACAGGGAGAATATGGAAAACTGTTTTTT
CASSYAGTQGEYGKLFF
>TRBD2|TRBJ2-7|TRBV7-2|few
TGTGCCAGCAGCTCCAGGACTAGCGGGGCCCATGGGCAGTACTTC
CASSSRTSGAHGQYF
>.|TRBJ2-5|TRBV7-9|.
TGTGCCAGCAGCTTAAGTAACAGTCAAGGGACCCAGTACTTC
CASSLSNSQGTQYF
>.|TRBJ2-3|TRBV6-2/TRBV6-3|.
TGTGCCAGCAGTCCCATTCCCCGAACCGGGACCTATACGCAGTATTTT
CASSPIPRTGTYTQYF
>TRBD1|TRBJ2-7|TRBV6-2/TRBV6-3|.
TGTACCAGCGAAGACGTCGGGACAGGGCCTTACGAGCAGTACTTC
CTSEDVGTGPYEQYF
>.|TRBJ2-5|TRBV28|many
TGTGCCAGCAGTTCATCGACGAAGGGGATCCAAGAGACCCAGTACTTC
CASSSSTKGIQETQYF
>TRBD1|TRBJ2-3|TRBV20-1|few
TGCAGTGCTAGCGACAGGGGGCACACAGATACGCAGTATTTT
CSASDRGHTDTQYF
>TRBD1|TRBJ2-3|TRBV24-1|few
TGTGCCACCAGTGATGCCCGGGACAGGGGAAGATCAGATACGCAGTATTTT
CATSDARDRGRSDTQYF
>TRBD2|TRBJ2-3|TRBV29-1|many
TGCAGCGTTCCTCTAGCGGGAGGGAGCACAGATACGCAGTATTTT
CSVPLAGGSTDTQYF
>TRBD2|TRBJ2-7|TRBV7-2|many
TGTGCCAGCAGCTCCGCACTAGCGGGGGGGCTCGAGCAGTACTTC
CASSSALAGGLEQYF
>TRBD1|TRBJ2-5|TRBV25-1|few
TGTGCCAGCAGTGAATTCACACCGGGGACAGGGGCCGTCGAGACCCAGTACTTC
CASSEFTPGTGAVETQYF
>.|TRBJ2-7|TRBV9|many
TGTGCCAGCAGCGCCGCGGGCTCCTACGAGCAGTACTTC
CASSAAGSYEQYF
>.|TRBJ2-6|TRBV27|many
TGTGCCAGCAGACCATTCGGGCAGGTGGTGGGGGCCAACGTCCTGACTTTC
CASRPFGQVVGANVLTF
>.|TRBJ2-6|TRBV7-2|.
TGTGCCAGCAGCCCGAGGGCGCCCAGCTCTGGGGCCAACGTCCTGACTTTC
CASSPRAPSSGANVLTF
>TRBD1|TRBJ2-7|TRBV12-3/TRBV12-4|many
TGTGCCAGCAGTCGAAGTTATGGGACAGGGGGACTCGAGCAGTACTTC
CASSRSYGTGGLEQYF
>.|TRBJ2-7|TRBV12-3/TRBV12-4|many
TGTGCCAGCAGTTTAGGGGGGGAAGGCGAGCAGTACTTC
CASSLGGEGEQYF
>TRBD2|TRBJ2-6|TRBV28|few
TGTGCCACCCTACCCGGGGGGAACTCTGGGGCCAACGTCCTGACTTTC
CATLPGGNSGANVLTF
>.|TRBJ1-2|TRBV7-8|.
TGTGCCAGCAGCTTAGATGACTCTAACTATGGCTACACCTTC
CASSLDDSNYGYTF
>.|TRBJ2-7|TRBV3-1|.
TGTGCCAGCAGCCAAGGGATAGCTGACGAGCAGTACTTC
CASSQGIADEQYF
>.|TRBJ2-5|TRBV12-5|.
TGTGCTAGTGGTTTGTTGTCCGCGTACGGGGAGACCCAGTACTTC
CASGLLSAYGETQYF
>.|TRBJ2-2|TRBV12-3/TRBV12-4|.
TGTGCCAGCAGGGAATTGACAGGTCCCGGGGAGCTGTTTTTT
CASRELTGPGELFF
>TRBD1|TRBJ1-2|TRBV25-1|few
TGTGCCAGCAGTGAATTGTCAGGGGGCCATGGCTACACCTTC
CASSELSGGHGYTF
>TRBD1|TRBJ1-6|TRBV5-1|many
TGCGCCAGCAGCATGGAGGACAGGGTGCGATCACCCCTCCACTTT
CASSMEDRVRSPLHF
>.|TRBJ2-6|TRBV5-1|few
TGCGCCAGCAGCTTGAAATTACCTGGGGCCAACGTCCGGACTTTC
CASSLKLPGANVRTF
>.|TRBJ2-7|TRBV6-1|many
TGTGCCAGCAGTGAAGTTGACTCCGGCGGGCGGGCGCTTGAGCAGTACTTC
CASSEVDSGGRALEQYF
>.|TRBJ2-7|TRBV12-3/TRBV12-4|many
TGTGCCAGCAGTCCCCAGGGTACCCTAGCAAACGAGCAGTACTTC
CASSPQGTLANEQYF
>TRBD2|TRBJ2-7|TRBV20-1|.
TGCAGTGCTAGAGATCAACCGGGAGGGCTCTACGAGCAGTACTTC
CSARDQPGGLYEQYF
>.|TRBJ2-7|TRBV20-1|many
TGCAGTGCTAGGGGGACTGCCACCGCCGAGCAGTACTTC
CSARGTATAEQYF
>.|TRBJ1-3|TRBV25-1|.
TGTGCCAGCAGGCCGGCGGGCGGGTACTCTGGAAACACCATATATTTT
CASRPAGGYSGNTIYF
>TRBD2|TRBJ2-7|TRBV6-2/TRBV6-3|.
TGTGCCAGCAGACCCGGGACTAGCGGCTTCTACGAGCAGTACTTC
CASRPGTSGFYEQYF
>.|TRBJ2-7|TRBV11-2|.
TGTGCCAGCAGCTTAGATTTGGCGAACGAGCAGTACTTC
CASSLDLANEQYF
>.|TRBJ2-7|TRBV12-3/TRBV12-4|few
TGTGCCAGCAGGGGAGGAGGACGGGACTACGAGCAGTACTTC
CASRGGGRDYEQYF
>.|TRBJ2-1|TRBV7-9|.
TGTGCCAGCAGCTTAGGAGGGCCCACTAACCCAATCTACAACGAGCAGTTCTTC
CASSLGGPTNPIYNEQFF
>TRBD1|TRBJ2-1|TRBV20-1|.
TGCAGTGCCGAATCAGGGACAACAAGACAGGGTTGGGATGGGCAGTTCTTC
CSAESGTTRQGWDGQFF
>.|TRBJ2-3|TRBV20-1|.
TGCAGTGCTAGCGGGCCGCCCCGCCCCGATACGCAGTATTTT
CSASGPPRPDTQYF
>.|TRBJ1-2|TRBV2|.
TGTGCCAGCAGTGAAAAGGGGATGGCTGGCTACACCTTC
CASSEKGMAGYTF
>.|TRBJ2-4|TRBV4-2|many
TGTGCCAGCAGGGGGACCCTAGCCAAAAACATTCAGTACTTC
CASRGTLAKNIQYF
>TRBD1|TRBJ2-7|TRBV12-3/TRBV12-4|many
TGTGCCAGCAGCTTGACAGGGTACGAGCAGTACTTC
CASSLTGYEQYF
>.|TRBJ2-1|TRBV20-1|.
TGCAGTGCTCCTCATGACGGGAGTGAGACCCAGTTCTTC
CSAPHDGSETQFF